Reported below is one T cell receptor (beta chain). Antigen unknown. Trimming took off 6 bases at V and 7 bases at J, with 10 bases between the two ends. Germline lookup yields CDR1 MDHEN and CDR2 SYDVKM. This CDR3 comprises 13 residues. The data are from a study of T cell responses to AZD1222 COVID-19 vaccine. Generated by immunoSEQ multiplex PCR, the TCRdb table keeps only in-frame clones and is missing some. Of roughly 150,000 clones detected, roughly 87% appear once; the ten largest clones hold 5.1%. Whole-study results and caveats: White British people made up most donors, females outnumbered males, and clonal diversity was possibly underestimated. Dominant at 160-218 and 743-854, vaccine-associated CD4 TCRs also spanned spike. Only after the peak T cell response were repertoires sampled. Spike-specific TCR breadth and depth rose after two AZD1222 doses.

The chain recombines TRBV28 with TRBJ1-6, with no clear D. The TCR originated in an adult in good health. The sequences come from peripheral blood, collected on day 0 of AZD1222 vaccination. CDR3 region: CASSRQANSPLHF. CDR3 nucleotides: TGTGCCAGCAGCCGACAAGCAAATTCACCCCTCCACTTT.